Listed below are T cell receptor beta chains from one sample, sequenced in a study of neurological immune-mediated disorders. TCRdb fed the 5' RACE reads into MiXCR, producing one record per CDR3 protein. This repertoire shows under 50,000 distinct CDR3 sequences, 13% found once; its top ten account for roughly 4.8%. Source material: PBMCs. The receptors shown here come from a male donor with HTLV-1-associated myelopathy (HAM/TSP). Both conserved end residues are part of each CDR3. D genes are given only for firm matches. Not all rows give a size; the values are once, few, many and, for expanded clones, a class.

D gene	J gene	clone size	V gene	CDR3 protein	CDR3 DNA
-	TRBJ1-2	many	TRBV9	CASSVVGHPLYGYTF	TGTGCCAGCAGCGTCGTAGGCCACCCCCTCTATGGCTACACCTTC
-	TRBJ1-2	many	TRBV25-1	CASSVVGKDGYTF	TGTGCCAGCAGTGTCGTAGGGAAGGATGGCTACACCTTC
TRBD2	TRBJ2-3	many	TRBV28	CASSFGAGGPADTQYF	TGTGCCAGCAGTTTTGGGGCGGGGGGGCCTGCTGATACGCAGTATTTT
-	TRBJ2-2	many	TRBV20-1	CSARDPTGTANGELFF	TGCAGTGCTAGAGACCCAACCGGGACCGCAAACGGGGAGCTGTTTTTT
-	TRBJ2-1	many	TRBV9	CASSVAPEGPGNEQFF	TGTGCCAGCAGCGTAGCCCCGGAGGGGCCGGGCAATGAGCAGTTCTTC
TRBD1	TRBJ2-2	many	TRBV20-1	CSARTGGFTGELFF	TGCAGTGCTAGGACAGGGGGTTTCACCGGGGAGCTGTTTTTT
-	TRBJ2-2	many	TRBV20-1	CSARDQRANTGELFF	TGCAGTGCTAGAGACCAAAGGGCGAACACCGGGGAGCTGTTTTTT
-	TRBJ1-1	many	TRBV9	CASSVARANTEAFF	TGTGCCAGCAGCGTAGCCCGGGCGAACACTGAAGCTTTCTTT
-	TRBJ1-2	-	TRBV18	CASSPSAGLDGYTF	TGTGCCAGCTCACCTTCTGCCGGCTTGGATGGCTACACCTTC
-	TRBJ1-2	many	TRBV20-1	CSATRGADGYTF	TGCAGTGCTACTCGGGGGGCTGATGGCTACACCTTC
-	TRBJ1-6	many	TRBV7-9	CASSWEDQGSPLHF	TGTGCCAGCAGCTGGGAAGATCAGGGTTCACCCCTCCACTTT
-	TRBJ2-4	many	TRBV5-1	CASSPEGGVPSIQYF	TGCGCCAGCAGCCCGGAGGGCGGGGTCCCAAGCATTCAGTACTTC
-	TRBJ2-3	many	TRBV7-9	CASSTLGRDTDTQYF	TGTGCCAGCAGCACTCTAGGGAGAGACACAGATACGCAGTATTTT
-	TRBJ2-5	many	TRBV20-1	CSAWRAGNQETQYF	TGCAGTGCTTGGAGAGCGGGTAACCAAGAGACCCAGTACTTC
-	TRBJ2-7	many	TRBV20-1	CSAPLLGDEQYF	TGCAGTGCTCCTCTTTTGGGGGACGAGCAGTACTTC
-	TRBJ1-3	many	TRBV7-2	CASSLGSFGNTIYF	TGTGCCAGCAGCTTAGGTAGCTTTGGAAACACCATATATTTT
-	TRBJ1-6	many	TRBV10-3	CAISYGGAGASPLHF	TGTGCCATCAGTTATGGGGGCGCGGGTGCGTCACCCCTCCACTTT
TRBD2	TRBJ2-3	-	TRBV2	CASSGVLPGLAGRFTDTQYF	TGTGCCAGCAGTGGGGTTTTACCGGGACTAGCGGGGAGATTCACAGATACGCAGTATTTT
TRBD1	TRBJ1-3	many	TRBV20-1	CSARTGSGNTIYF	TGCAGTGCTCGGACAGGGTCCGGAAACACCATATATTTT
-	TRBJ1-1	many	TRBV14	CASSHEELNTEAFF	TGTGCCAGCAGCCATGAGGAGCTGAACACTGAAGCTTTCTTT
TRBD2	TRBJ2-1	many	TRBV5-1	CASSLQSSGGGSSYNEQFF	TGCGCCAGCAGCTTGCAGTCTAGCGGGGGGGGAAGCTCCTACAATGAGCAGTTCTTC
-	TRBJ2-6	many	TRBV4-1	CASSLLPPGHSSGANVLTF	TGCGCCAGCAGCCTTCTTCCCCCGGGACATAGCTCTGGGGCCAACGTCCTGACTTTC
TRBD2	TRBJ2-3	-	TRBV5-1	CASSLTLAGPYAQYF	TGCGCCAGCAGCTTGACCCTAGCGGGGCCCTATGCGCAGTATTTT
-	TRBJ1-6	few	TRBV2	CASSGGSRDSPLHF	TGTGCCAGCAGTGGAGGCTCCAGAGATTCACCCCTCCACTTT
-	TRBJ2-7	-	TRBV29-1	CSVPGATIYEQYF	TGCAGCGTCCCAGGGGCTACGATATACGAGCAGTACTTC
-	TRBJ2-3	many	TRBV20-1	CSAPQSTDTQYF	TGCAGTGCTCCACAGAGCACAGATACGCAGTATTTT
-	TRBJ2-1	many	TRBV5-1	CASSLEVGEQFF	TGCGCCAGCAGCTTGGAGGTGGGTGAGCAGTTCTTC
-	TRBJ1-2	many	TRBV28	CASSPPTANYGYTF	TGTGCCAGCAGTCCCCCGACCGCTAACTATGGCTACACCTTC
-	TRBJ2-5	-	TRBV18	CASSPVDNQETQYF	TGTGCCAGCTCACCAGTAGACAACCAAGAGACCCAGTACTTC